The 8 T cell receptor beta chains listed next were all sequenced from one sample in a study of blood T cell repertoires in COVID-19 (dated by TCRdb to about 2020). The library was prepared using the immunoSEQ multiplex PCR assay. TCRdb provides this immuneACCESS table in a form limited to in-frame rearrangements. Some clones are lacking; in checked studies, under half of them reflect an unresolved V gene, and why the rest are absent is not known. The sample data list 150,000 to 200,000 clones, and under 85% of these were observed just once. Around 15% of the sample is in the top ten clones. The sequenced material came from peripheral blood. Source of these receptors: a man in his fifties or sixties with active or convalescent COVID-19.

This clone was counted a single time. The gene calls are TRBV7-8 and TRBJ2-2, with 8 nucleotides matching TRBD2. The ends lost 5 bases at V and 0 bases at J; junction bases unmatched: 2. CDR1 SGHVS and CDR2 FQNEAQ come from the germline V gene. The CDR3 has 15 amino acids. The DNA for the CDR3 is TGTGCCAGCAGCACGGGACTAGCGAACACCGGGGAGCTGTTTTTT. As protein: CASSTGLANTGELFF.

This chain joins TRBV2 and TRBJ2-2; TRBD1 matches 12 bases. The CDR3 has 17 amino acids. The V gene's germline CDR1 is SNHLY and CDR2 FYNNEI. Losses at the gene ends were 7 bases for V and 7 bases for J; bases not matched to a gene: 13. The CDR3, as DNA: TGTGCCAGCACGGGACAGGGGGCAGCGGGAGTAAGCGGGGAGCTGTTTTTT. It translates to CASTGQGAAGVSGELFF.

The chain recombines TRBV7-8 with TRBJ2-7, with a weak D call TRBD2 (5 bases). Between the trimmed V and J ends, which lost 3 bases and 3 bases, there was a span of 21 bases. CDR1 and CDR2 (germline): SGHVS, FQNEAQ. The CDR3 is made up of 17 amino acids. Here the CDR3 DNA reads TGTGCCAGCAGCTTTGAGGGCGGGTTTACGGTAGACTACGAGCAGTACTTC. It specifies CASSFEGGFTVDYEQYF. The variable domain in full, with the rest retrieved from reference TRBV7-8 and TRBJ2-7, is GAGVSQSPRYKVAKRGQDVALRCDPISGHVSLFWYQQALGQGPEFLTYFQNEAQLDKSGLPSDRFFAERPEGSVSTLKIQRTQQEDSAVYLCASSFEGGFTVDYEQYFGPGTRLTVT.

The chain employs TRBV7-3 and TRBJ2-2; the D gene is possibly TRBD2 (6 bases). The V end was cut by 1 base, the J end by 5 bases, with 8 bases between. This CDR3 contains 14 residues. Germline lookup yields CDR1 SGHTA and CDR2 FQGTGA. The CDR3 DNA reads TGTGCCAGCAGCTTAAGTCGGGGGACCGGGGAGCTGTTTTTT. It codes for CASSLSRGTGELFF.

The rearrangement links TRBV5-1 to TRBJ1-3; weak D call: TRBD1 (5 bases). V gave up 7 bases and J gave up 2 bases, with 7 bases separating them. CDR3 length equals 12 residues. Germline V gene lookup returns CDR1 SGHRS and CDR2 YFSETQ. The CDR3 loop reads CASQGTGNTIYF. DNA for the CDR3: TGCGCCAGCCAGGGAACTGGAAACACCATATATTTT. The entire variable domain, with the rest obtained from reference TRBV5-1 and TRBJ1-3, is as follows: KAGVTQTPRYLIKTRGQQVTLSCSPISGHRSVSWYQQTPGQGLQFLFEYFSETQRNKGNFPGRFSGRQFSNSRSEMNVSTLELGDSALYLCASQGTGNTIYFGEGSWLTVV.

The chain is built from TRBV5-1 and TRBJ1-1; D possibly corresponds to TRBD1 (6 bases). Trimming took off 3 bases at V and 1 base at J, with 13 bases between the two ends. Per the germline V gene, CDR1 is SGHRS and CDR2 is YFSETQ. CDR3 length equals 15 residues. DNA for the CDR3: TGCGCCAGCAGCTCAAGGACAGCCTCGAACACTGAAGCTTTCTTT. Protein sequence: CASSSRTASNTEAFF.

The CDR3, as DNA: TGTGCCAGCAGTTACGCGGGGGGAAACACCATATATTTT. Translation: CASSYAGGNTIYF. The chain combines TRBV6-5 with TRBJ1-3; no clear D gene. CDR1 and CDR2 (germline): MNHEY, SVGAGI. The CDR3 covers 13 residues. V gave up 2 bases and J gave up 4 bases, with 6 bases separating them.

The chain employs TRBV27 and TRBJ1-2; maybe TRBD1 (5 bases). The ends were cut back, 6 bases at V and 8 bases at J, with 19 bases in the middle. The CDR3 spans 14 residues. Germline V CDR1 and CDR2: MNHEY, SMNVEV (reference sequence). For the CDR3, the DNA is TGTGCCAGCAGCAACCGAGGCGGGGCGCAGGGCTACACCTTC. Protein product: CASSNRGGAQGYTF.